This T cell receptor (beta chain) was sequenced during a study of STAT3 mutations in large granular lymphocyte leukemia. Study details: Over half of T-LGLL patients had one or more immunosuppressive regimens.

With regard to this clone: No antigen is known for it.

Each sample's TCRbeta library yielded on average about 38,000 productive templates. The data were produced by immunoSEQ multiplex PCR, yet TCRdb's version contains in-frame clones alone and is incomplete. There are some 2,500 clones in the sample; approximately 51% occur only once, and approximately 55% lies in the top ten. The study, taken as a whole, reports: At least one immunodominant TCR beta clonotype appeared in every T-cell large granular lymphocyte leukemia patient. Some patients had dominant TCR clones larger than their STAT3 mutant burden. Variable sampling intervals and differing treatment regimens complicated linking therapy response to TCR clonal burden changes.

Germline lookup yields CDR1 MGHRA and CDR2 YSYEKL. The CDR3 extends over 12 amino acids. Trimming pared 5 bases from V and 1 base from J, leaving 6 bases between. Sequences were obtained from peripheral blood mononuclear cells. The chain joins TRBV4-1 to TRBJ2-7, with unresolved D. This sequence was found in a man between 60 and 70 years old with T-cell large granular lymphocyte leukemia. Some clones in this sample may be carry-over from other donors' samples. The DNA of the CDR3 is TGCGCCAGCAGCTCAGAATCCTACGAGCAGTACTTC. Protein sequence: CASSSESYEQYF.